This entry lists 28 T cell receptor beta chains sequenced from one sample in a study of blood T cell repertoires in COVID-19 (dated by TCRdb to about 2020). The library was made by the immunoSEQ multiplex PCR assay. TCRdb mirrors the immuneACCESS table, restricted to in-frame sequences. Some clones are absent from its copies; in checked studies, under half trace to an unresolved V gene, and the reason for the others is unknown. For this sample the table gives approximately 500,000 clones, of which roughly nine tenths were detected only once. Together, the top ten hold around 0.92% of the sample. What was sequenced was peripheral blood. The receptors here all came from a man younger than 35 with COVID-19, enrolled during active disease.

The chain links TRBV4-1 to TRBJ2-1; 8 nucleotides align to TRBD2. In germline, CDR1 is MGHRA, CDR2 YSYEKL. The V and J ends lost 4 bases and 0 bases, in that order; junction bases with no gene match: 20. CDR3 length: 21 residues. The CDR3 protein is CASSPSEVVAGRLGSYNEQFF. Written as DNA, the CDR3 is TGCGCCAGCAGCCCCTCCGAGGTGGTAGCGGGGAGGTTGGGCTCCTACAATGAGCAGTTCTTC.

J is TRBJ1-2 and V is TRBV18; no firm D call. This CDR3 is 13 amino acids long. Germline V gene lookup returns CDR1 KGHSH and CDR2 LQKENI. V was pared by 6 bases and J by 4 bases, with 12 bases between. In nucleotides, the CDR3 is TGTGCCAGCTCCACGCGGGGAGGCTATGGCTACACCTTC. As protein: CASSTRGGYGYTF.

The V gene is TRBV5-4, the J gene TRBJ2-5; 7 bases are a match to TRBD1. The CDR3 runs 16 residues. Trimming cost V 2 bases and J 0 bases; bases outside gene matches: 7. Germline values: CDR1 SGHNT, CDR2 YYREEE (reference sequence). CDR3 DNA: TGTGCCAGCAGCTTAGTGAACAGGGGTTACCAAGAGACCCAGTACTTC. This codes for CASSLVNRGYQETQYF.

The chain is built from TRBV20-1 and TRBJ1-2, with 8 bases identical to TRBD1. J was trimmed by 6 bases and V by 3 bases; bases with no gene match: 6. The CDR3 has 13 residues. CDR1 and CDR2 (germline): DFQATT, SNEGSKA (reference sequence). CDR3: CSASPGQVDGYTF. In DNA form, the CDR3 reads TGCAGTGCTAGTCCGGGACAGGTGGATGGCTACACCTTC.

This chain uses TRBV3-1 (or the pseudogene TRBV3-2) with TRBJ1-3; possibly TRBD1 for D (6 bases). This CDR3 region has 19 residues. V dropped 2 bases and J dropped 0 bases, with 20 bases sitting between them. Germline V lookup: CDR1 LGHDT, CDR2 YNNKEL (reference sequence). The CDR3 sequence is CASSQHLGRQVDSGNTIYF. In DNA form, the CDR3 reads TGTGCCAGCAGCCAACACCTAGGACGACAGGTCGACTCTGGAAACACCATATATTTT.

The CDR3 coding sequence is TGTGCCAGCAGCTTAGGAGGGGGACTAGCGGGGAGGGATGAGCAGTTCTTC. It yields the protein CASSLGGGLAGRDEQFF. The chain uses TRBV13 and TRBJ2-1; 13 bases are a match to TRBD2. Losses at the gene ends were 0 bases for V and 8 bases for J; bases not matched to a gene: 7. Germline loops: CDR1 PRHDT, CDR2 FYEKMQ (reference sequence). The CDR3 is 17 residues long. The full variable domain, with the rest looked up from reference TRBV13 and TRBJ2-1, is AAGVIQSPRHLIKEKRETATLKCYPIPRHDTVYWYQQGPGQDPQFLISFYEKMQSDKGSIPDRFSAQQFSDYHSELNMSSLELGDSALYFCASSLGGGLAGRDEQFFGPGTRLTVL.

The J gene is TRBJ1-3, the V gene TRBV4-2; a weak D match, TRBD1 (5 bases). CDR3 length: 18 residues. From germline, CDR1 is LGHNA and CDR2 YNFKEQ. The V end lost 1 base, the J end lost 0 bases, and 16 bases lay between the germline ends. CDR3: CASSQVITDSYSGNTIYF. Written as DNA, the CDR3 is TGTGCCAGCAGCCAAGTAATAACCGACAGCTACTCTGGAAACACCATATATTTT.

The chain joins TRBV5-4 to TRBJ2-5; tentatively, D is TRBD1 (5 bases). Germline-derived CDR1 and CDR2 are SGHNT and YYREEE (reference sequence). This CDR3 comprises 14 residues. Trimming took 1 base from V and 1 from J, leaving 8 bases between them. CDR3 region: CASSLSQVQETQYF. In DNA form, the CDR3 reads TGTGCCAGCAGCTTGTCACAGGTCCAAGAGACCCAGTACTTC.

The chain couples TRBV12-3 or TRBV12-4 to TRBJ2-2, with D tentatively TRBD2 (5 bases). The CDR3 covers 12 residues. V lost 6 bases and J 8 bases, leaving 10 bases between the germline ends. As DNA, the CDR3 is TGTGCCAGCAGCCAAGGAGGTGGGGAGCTGTTTTTT. Its protein product is CASSQGGGELFF.

The chain has TRBV20-1 and TRBJ2-7, with TRBD2 identical over 7 bases. This CDR3 spans 14 amino acids. Germline lookup yields CDR1 DFQATT and CDR2 SNEGSKA (reference sequence). V shed 6 bases, J shed 4 bases, and the junction held 12 bases outside the gene matches. The CDR3 coding sequence is TGCAGTGCCAGTGATTGGCGGGAGAGGTACGAGCAGTACTTC. This codes for CSASDWRERYEQYF.

The rearrangement links TRBV14 to TRBJ2-3; no reliable D call. Trimming took 4 bases from V and 0 from J, leaving 11 bases between them. The CDR3 loop spans 15 amino acids. Germline-derived CDR1 and CDR2 are SGHDN and FVKESK. For the CDR3, the DNA is TGTGCCAGCAGCCCGCTGGCGACTAGCACAGATACGCAGTATTTT. It is translated as CASSPLATSTDTQYF.

This clone was seen a single time. V usage is TRBV6-5 and J usage is TRBJ1-1, with D uncertain. This CDR3 region has 14 residues. The V end was cut by 0 bases, the J end by 4 bases, with 9 bases between. Germline loops: CDR1 MNHEY, CDR2 SVGAGI. The CDR3 DNA reads as TGTGCCAGCAGTTACTCCGGGGAGAGCACTGAAGCTTTCTTT. Amino acids: CASSYSGESTEAFF.

This chain uses TRBV18 with TRBJ1-6; 8 bases agree with TRBD1. Per the germline V gene, CDR1 is KGHSH and CDR2 is LQKENI. Trimming at V came to 3 bases and at J to 8 bases, leaving 6 bases not matched to a gene. This CDR3 region has 15 residues. CDR3 loop: CASSPDRGGYSPLHF. Written as DNA, the CDR3 is TGTGCCAGCTCACCTGACAGGGGTGGGTATTCACCCCTCCACTTT.

The CDR3 sequence is CATSPGVNEKLFF. The CDR3 DNA reads TGTGCCACCAGCCCAGGGGTTAATGAAAAACTGTTTTTT. V and J are TRBV15 and TRBJ1-4; D is possibly TRBD1 (6 bases). Trimming removed 5 bases from V and 4 bases from J, with 8 bases in between. Per germline, CDR1 LNHNV and CDR2 YYDKDF (reference sequence). This CDR3 comprises 13 residues.

The chain links TRBV3-1 (or the pseudogene TRBV3-2) to TRBJ1-3; maybe TRBD1 (5 bases). The germline CDR1 and CDR2 sequences are LGHDT and YNNKEL (reference sequence). The CDR3 consists of 15 residues. V was clipped by 0 bases and J by 4 bases, with 10 bases between them. The CDR3 bases are TGTGCCAGCAGCCAAGAGGGCCAGGGAGGAAACACCATATATTTT. Encoded protein: CASSQEGQGGNTIYF.

J is TRBJ2-7 and V is TRBV28, with 8 bases aligning to TRBD1. After removal of 3 bases from V and 5 bases from J, the junction contained 9 bases not matched to a gene. Germline CDR1 and CDR2: MDHEN and SYDVKM. CDR3 length: 15 amino acids. The CDR3 loop is CASSFFKTGVDEQYF. CDR3 in DNA: TGTGCCAGCAGTTTCTTCAAGACAGGGGTCGACGAGCAGTACTTC.

The chain has TRBV19 and TRBJ2-7; 8 nucleotides match TRBD1. CDR1 is LNHDA, CDR2 SQIVND, per germline (reference sequence). The junction had 8 bases not matched to a gene; V was cut back by 4 bases and J by 0 bases. The CDR3 length is 16 residues. The CDR3 nucleotides read TGTGCCAGTAGTAGTAAAGGACAGGGACTCTCCTACGAGCAGTACTTC. This encodes CASSSKGQGLSYEQYF.

The chain has TRBV27 and TRBJ2-2; D unresolved. Germline V gives CDR1 MNHEY, CDR2 SMNVEV (reference sequence). The CDR3 sequence is 12 residues long. V was trimmed by 5 bases and J by 3 bases, leaving 4 bases between them. This CDR3 is CASSTHTGELFF. The CDR3 DNA reads as TGTGCCAGCAGTACTCACACCGGGGAGCTGTTTTTT.

The V call is TRBV11-2, the J call TRBJ1-2, with D uncertain. Trimming stripped 5 bases from V and 4 bases from J, with 11 bases between. Per the germline V gene, CDR1 is SGHAT and CDR2 is FQNNGV. CDR3 length equals 13 residues. In DNA, the CDR3 is TGTGCCAGCAGCGGCAGGAATGGCTATGGCTACACCTTC. Its translation: CASSGRNGYGYTF.

The chain links TRBV6-1 to TRBJ2-5, with TRBD1 matching over 10 bases. Germline loops: CDR1 MNHNS, CDR2 SASEGT. This CDR3 contains 14 residues. With V trimmed by 3 bases and J by 5 bases, 3 bases remained unmatched. CDR3 sequence reads: CASSDPGQGETQYF. The CDR3 nucleotides are TGTGCCAGCAGTGACCCGGGACAGGGGGAGACCCAGTACTTC.

This clone was picked up one time. The rearrangement joins TRBV27 to TRBJ2-1, with D tentatively TRBD2 (5 bases). Germline CDR1 and CDR2: MNHEY and SMNVEV (reference sequence). Trimming shortened V by 5 bases and J by 8 bases, and 13 bases separated the two germline ends. The CDR3 loop spans 13 amino acids. The CDR3 bases are TGTGCCAGCAGTGACACTAGTAGCGATGAGCAGTTCTTC. As protein: CASSDTSSDEQFF.

This clone was seen just once. This sample includes further DNA sequences coding for the same CDR3. This chain uses TRBV7-9 with TRBJ1-2, with 9 bases aligning to TRBD1. Germline V gene sequence: CDR1 SEHNR, CDR2 FQNEAQ (reference sequence). With 1 base clipped from V and 5 bases from J, the junction kept 2 bases outside the gene matches. The CDR3 runs to 14 residues. The CDR3 spells CASSLGGTGYGYTF. Here the CDR3 DNA reads TGTGCCAGCAGCTTAGGGGGGACAGGGTATGGCTACACCTTC.

This chain uses TRBV11-2 with TRBJ1-3, with a possible D match to TRBD1 (6 bases). Trimming removed 2 bases at V and 2 bases at J, with 7 bases between. Germline V lookup: CDR1 SGHAT, CDR2 FQNNGV. The CDR3 runs 14 residues. The CDR3 sequence: CASSLTGTGNTIYF. The CDR3 DNA follows: TGTGCCAGCAGCTTAACAGGGACTGGAAACACCATATATTTT.

Only one count was recorded for this clone. Other DNA sequences within the sample encode an identical CDR3. This rearrangement joins TRBV19 to TRBJ2-7; D unclear. CDR1 is LNHDA and CDR2 is SQIVND in the germline V gene (reference sequence). CDR3 size: 12 residues. With 3 bases removed from V and 6 bases from J, the gap between germline ends came to 9 bases. The CDR3 sequence is CASSIGPSEQYF. The CDR3 nucleotides are TGTGCCAGTAGTATTGGGCCCAGCGAGCAGTACTTC.

This chain connects TRBV5-3 to TRBJ2-2, with 13 bases identical to TRBD2. TRBV5-3 is recorded as an ORF, its role being uncertain. The V gene end was trimmed by 4 bases and the J gene end by 4 bases; junction bases not matched to a gene: 19. CDR3 length: 21 residues. CDR3 sequence reads: CARSPKPPGLAGTRSTGELFF. CDR3 DNA: TGTGCCAGAAGCCCGAAGCCACCGGGACTAGCGGGAACGAGGAGCACCGGGGAGCTGTTTTTT.

The rearrangement joins TRBV7-9 to TRBJ2-2; the D is unclear. V was pared by 0 bases and J by 2 bases, with 10 bases between. The CDR3 consists of 16 residues. CDR1 is SEHNR, CDR2 FQNEAQ, per germline (reference sequence). CDR3 in amino acids: CASSLALYINTGELFF. The CDR3 coding sequence is TGTGCCAGCAGCTTAGCATTATACATAAACACCGGGGAGCTGTTTTTT.

Written as DNA, the CDR3 is TGTGCCACCAATTATGACAGATCAACTAATGAAAAACTGTTTTTT. Amino acids: CATNYDRSTNEKLFF. The chain links TRBV24-1 to TRBJ1-4, with D possibly matching TRBD1 (5 bases). Germline assignment: CDR1 KGHDR and CDR2 SFDVKD. The CDR3 runs to 15 residues. Trimming took 8 bases from V and 0 from J, leaving 12 bases between them.

This clone came up once. Distinct nucleotide sequences in the sample also encode this CDR3. The chain recombines TRBV5-1 with TRBJ2-5; D is perhaps TRBD2 (5 bases). The CDR3 is 14 residues long. Germline-derived CDR1 and CDR2 are SGHRS and YFSETQ. Trimming left V 0 bases short and J 5 bases short, with 11 bases between. CDR3 amino acids: CASSLDRGRETQYF. CDR3 DNA sequence: TGCGCCAGCAGCTTGGACCGGGGTAGGGAGACCCAGTACTTC.